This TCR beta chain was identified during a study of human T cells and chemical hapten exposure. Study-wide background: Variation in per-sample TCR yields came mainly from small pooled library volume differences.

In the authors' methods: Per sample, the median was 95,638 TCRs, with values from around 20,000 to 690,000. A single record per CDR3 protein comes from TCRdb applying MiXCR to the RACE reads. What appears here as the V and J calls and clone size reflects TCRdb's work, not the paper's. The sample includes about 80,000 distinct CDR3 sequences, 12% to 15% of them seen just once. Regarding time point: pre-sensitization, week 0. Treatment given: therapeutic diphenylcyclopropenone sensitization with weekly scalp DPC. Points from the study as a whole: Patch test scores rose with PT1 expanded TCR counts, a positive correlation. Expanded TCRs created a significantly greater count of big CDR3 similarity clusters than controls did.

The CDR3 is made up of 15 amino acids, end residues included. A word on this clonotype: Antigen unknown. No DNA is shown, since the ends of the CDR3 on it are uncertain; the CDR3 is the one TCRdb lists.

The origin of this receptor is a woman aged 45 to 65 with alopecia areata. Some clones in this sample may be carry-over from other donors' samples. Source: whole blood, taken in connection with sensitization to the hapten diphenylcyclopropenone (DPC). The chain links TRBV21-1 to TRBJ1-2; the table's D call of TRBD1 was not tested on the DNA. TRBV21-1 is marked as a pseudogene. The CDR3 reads CASSIFGQGNYGYTF.